This entry describes one T cell receptor beta chain. The antigen is unknown. This CDR3 has 15 amino acids. Germline-derived CDR1 and CDR2 are MNHEY and SVGAGI. Trimming left V 0 bases short and J 3 bases short, with 8 bases between. Patients in the study, people with chemo-refractory metastatic non-small-cell lung cancer, received focal radiation plus ipilimumab CTLA-4 blockade. This sample was taken from a study of radiotherapy plus CTLA-4 blockade in lung cancer. Study at large: Across the patients, objective responses occurred in 15% to 20%, and disease control in under 35%. Study findings and constraints: How blood T cell clones changed early, along with interferon-beta, reportedly forecast response best.

The assay was immunoSEQ multiplex PCR, and TCRdb's table has in-frame clones only and misses some. The top ten clones hold 0.65% to 0.95% of a sample with 65,000 to 100,000 clones, around four fifths of them seen once. The V call is TRBV6-5, the J call TRBJ1-4, with D maybe TRBD1 (6 bases). Sample: peripheral blood, taken from a patient treated with radiotherapy plus ipilimumab. The receptor's source is a human donor with non-small cell lung cancer who had stable disease on radiotherapy plus ipilimumab. This chain's CDR3 is CASSYSPGANEKLFF. The CDR3 DNA sequence: TGTGCCAGCAGTTACTCCCCAGGGGCTAATGAAAAACTGTTTTTT.